The 2 T cell receptor beta chains below were found in one sample sequenced in a study of T cell responses to AZD1222 COVID-19 vaccine. The repertoire was sequenced with immunoSEQ multiplex PCR; TCRdb's copy has only in-frame clones and lacks some. Of 90,000 to 110,000 clones listed, 70% to 90% are singletons. The sequenced sample was peripheral blood, obtained on day 0 of AZD1222 vaccination. These receptors all stem from an adult in good health.

J is TRBJ1-1 and V is TRBV2; D is undetermined. V dropped 7 bases and J dropped 5 bases, with 17 bases sitting between them. The CDR3 totals 14 residues. Germline CDR1 SNHLY, CDR2 FYNNEI. The CDR3 bases are TGTGCCAGCACTCGACTCCTCGTTGGGACTGAAGCTTTCTTT. This sequence encodes CASTRLLVGTEAFF.

This sequence joins TRBV11-1 and TRBJ2-7; D is unresolved. The CDR3 sequence is 11 residues long. Trimming removed 5 bases from V and 3 bases from J, with 5 bases in between. Germline V gene lookup returns CDR1 SGHAT and CDR2 FQDESV (reference sequence). CDR3 nucleotide sequence: TGTGCCAGCAGCAAGGGCTACGAGCAGTACTTC. This encodes CASSKGYEQYF.